Following are 16 T cell receptor beta chains from one sample sequenced in a study of T cell repertoires in cytomegalovirus infection. TCRdb ran MiXCR on the reads and lists one entry per CDR3 protein. The table shows roughly 990,000 distinct CDR3 sequences, with around 32% occurring only once. Their cognate antigens are unknown. Here the sequenced sample was cultured CD8+ T cells from PBMCs, taken from culture after CMV antigen stimulation. The receptors stem from a human donor in good health (CMV status not recorded). Some clones in this sample may be carry-over from other donors' samples.

Here the CDR3 DNA reads TGTGCCAGCAGATTGGCAAGGGGGTATCAGCCCCAGCATTTT. This sequence encodes CASRLARGYQPQHF. The chain employs TRBV6-5 and TRBJ1-5, with a possible D match to TRBD1 (6 bases). V lost 6 bases, J lost 5 bases, and 14 bases lay in between. Germline V gene lookup returns CDR1 MNHEY and CDR2 SVGAGI. The CDR3 sequence is 14 residues long.

On this clonotype: With a much larger clone just one base away, this may be a read error. The chain uses TRBV7-9 and TRBJ2-2; D is uncertain. This CDR3 has 11 residues. The V gene's germline CDR1 is SEHNR and CDR2 FQNEAQ (reference sequence). Trimming shortened V by 5 bases and J by 7 bases, and 5 bases separated the two germline ends. The CDR3 coding sequence is TGTGCCAGCAGCCCCCGCGGGGAGCTGTTTTTT. Translated: CASSPRGELFF.

The chain uses TRBV12-3 or TRBV12-4 and TRBJ2-5, with D maybe TRBD2 (5 bases). Trimming removed 3 bases from V and 1 base from J, with 9 bases in between. The CDR3 loop spans 14 amino acids. The CDR3, as DNA: TGTGCCAGCAGTTTTACCGGAGGCCAAGAGACCCAGTACTTC. This translates into CASSFTGGQETQYF.

Only a few counts were recorded for this clonotype. CDR3 region: CASSLGDRYYNSPLHF. The DNA for the CDR3 is TGTGCCAGCAGCTTAGGTGACAGATACTATAATTCACCCCTCCACTTT. V is TRBV7-2 and J is TRBJ1-6; D may be TRBD1 (5 bases). Trimming shortened V by 1 base and J by 3 bases, and 10 bases separated the two germline ends. The CDR3 has 16 amino acids. Germline values: CDR1 SGHTA, CDR2 FQGNSA.

The chain recombines TRBV4-1 with TRBJ2-1; D gene uncertain. The CDR3 contains 14 residues. V lost 4 bases and J 10 bases, leaving 17 bases between the germline ends. The V gene's germline CDR1 is MGHRA and CDR2 YSYEKL. The CDR3 DNA reads TGCGCCAGCAGCCCTGCCCTCCGAGGTATGGAGCAGTTCTTC. Its protein product is CASSPALRGMEQFF.

This clonotype was counted only a few times. The chain is built from TRBV6-5 and TRBJ2-1; 8 bases agree with TRBD1. V trimming: 6 bases; J trimming: 7 bases; junction bases outside the gene matches: 14. The CDR3 length is 16 residues. Germline CDR1 and CDR2: MNHEY and SVGAGI. The CDR3 region is CASSQKGRQGKNEQFF. CDR3 in DNA: TGTGCCAGCAGCCAGAAGGGTCGACAGGGGAAGAATGAGCAGTTCTTC.

The chain has TRBV4-3 and TRBJ1-2; D possibly corresponds to TRBD1 (5 bases). CDR3 size: 16 residues. V shed 2 bases and J shed 3 bases, with 16 bases lying between them. Germline CDR1 LGHNA, CDR2 YSLEER. The CDR3: CASSQSRGGSYYGYTF. The CDR3 DNA reads TGCGCCAGCAGCCAAAGCCGCGGGGGGTCATACTATGGCTACACCTTC.

This sequence joins TRBV27 and TRBJ1-1, with 8 bases that match TRBD1. The length of the CDR3 is 15 residues. The germline CDR1 and CDR2 sequences are MNHEY and SMNVEV (reference sequence). V trimming: 6 bases; J trimming: 4 bases; junction bases outside the gene matches: 10. Written as DNA, the CDR3 is TGTGCCAGCAGACGGGGACAGGTTGGCGGCACTGAAGCTTTCTTT. It specifies CASRRGQVGGTEAFF.

This clonotype occurred a few times. This chain connects TRBV6-6 to TRBJ1-6, with no clear D. Trimming took off 0 bases at V and 7 bases at J, with 16 bases between the two ends. Germline V lookup: CDR1 MNHNY, CDR2 SVGAGI (reference sequence). The CDR3 is 17 amino acids. The DNA of the CDR3 is TGTGCCAGCAGTTACTCGATACTAGGACCGATGAATTCACCCCTCCACTTT. Translated: CASSYSILGPMNSPLHF.

CDR3 nucleotides: TGCAGTGCACATTATCAGGGGGCTCCTCAGCCCCAGCATTTT. Translated: CSAHYQGAPQPQHF. The J gene is TRBJ1-5, the V gene TRBV20-1, with 8 bases matching TRBD1. The CDR3 extends over 14 amino acids. CDR1 is DFQATT, CDR2 SNEGSKA, per germline (reference sequence). V was pared by 6 bases and J by 6 bases, with 10 bases of the junction left unmatched.

This clonotype appeared once. This chain joins TRBV15 and TRBJ2-4; D perhaps matches TRBD1 (6 bases). Germline V CDR1 and CDR2: LNHNV, YYDKDF (reference sequence). The germline V and J ends were trimmed by 0 bases and 12 bases, with 24 bases remaining between them. The CDR3 spans 17 residues. The CDR3 DNA follows: TGTGCCACCAGCAGAGATCAATGGCAGGGGCCCGAAGGAGGTCAGTACTTC. It codes for CATSRDQWQGPEGGQYF.

The chain employs TRBV10-3 and TRBJ1-4; 10 positions match TRBD1. The trim removed 8 bases at V and 7 bases at J, leaving 7 bases unmatched. The CDR3 consists of 14 residues. CDR1 and CDR2 (germline): ENHRY, SYGVKD. CDR3 bases: TGTGCCATCTCCCCGGACAGGGGGGGTGAAAAACTGTTTTTT. The encoded protein is CAISPDRGGEKLFF.

This clonotype appeared a few times. The chain has TRBV19 and TRBJ2-1; 15 nucleotides line up with TRBD2. Germline CDR1 reads LNHDA; CDR2 reads SQIVND (reference sequence). CDR3 length equals 16 residues. Trimming took 5 bases from V and 9 from J; bases not matched to a gene: 8. DNA of the CDR3: TGTGCCAGTAGTCCCCTGGGACTAGCGGGGGGTGGTGAGCAGTTCTTC. Its protein product is CASSPLGLAGGGEQFF. Looking up the rest from reference TRBV19 and TRBJ2-1 gives the full variable domain: DGGITQSPKYLFRKEGQNVTLSCEQNLNHDAMYWYRQDPGQGLRLIYYSQIVNDFQKGDIAEGYSVSREKKESFPLTVTSAQKNPTAFYLCASSPLGLAGGGEQFFGPGTRLTVL.

The table lists this clonotype with many counts. This sequence joins TRBV7-2 and TRBJ2-1; weak D call: TRBD2 (6 bases). Germline CDR1 SGHTA, CDR2 FQGNSA. This CDR3 contains 15 residues. V lost 1 base and J lost 7, with 14 bases in between. The CDR3 nucleotides read TGTGCCAGCAGCTTAGGGGGGGTGGATGGTAATGAGCAGTTCTTC. Translated, it gives CASSLGGVDGNEQFF.

In its sample, this clonotype was seen once. Possible read error: a much larger clone is one base away. This CDR3 is CVSSRTGTSGETQYF. The DNA of the CDR3 is TGTGTCAGCAGTCGAACCGGGACTAGCGGAGAGACCCAGTACTTC. The rearrangement uses TRBV25-1 and TRBJ2-5; 11 bases align to TRBD2. Germline CDR1 and CDR2: MGHDK and SYGVNS. The CDR3 is 15 residues long.

The chain is built from TRBV11-3 and TRBJ2-1; 8 bases match TRBD2. Germline CDR1 SGHNT, CDR2 YENEEA. After removal of 1 base from V and 3 bases from J, the junction contained 5 bases not matched to a gene. CDR3 length: 16 residues. This CDR3 reads CASSLAREGVYNEQFF. The DNA for the CDR3 is TGTGCCAGCAGCTTAGCTCGGGAGGGGGTCTACAATGAGCAGTTCTTC.